One and the same sample provided the 29 T cell receptor beta chains below, sequenced in a study of T cells in women clearing cervical HPV infection. Sequenced by immunoSEQ multiplex PCR; TCRdb stores in-frame clones only, minus some. The sample spans 30,000 to 40,000 clones; the ten largest clones claim less than 7.5%. Sequencing was carried out using blood buffy coat. All receptors derive from a woman aged 18 to 75 with a cervical HPV16 infection that either progressed to CIN3+ or cleared (not recorded which).

With regard to this clone: Read data end 3 residues before the CDR3 end; the end is taken from the germline J gene. V and J are TRBV11-2 and TRBJ1-1; 8 positions match TRBD1. This CDR3 comprises 14 residues. CDR1 and CDR2 from the germline V gene are SGHAT and FQNNGV. With 5 bases clipped from V and 2 bases from J, the junction kept 4 bases outside the gene matches. The DNA read from the CDR3 is TGTGCCAGCAGCGTAGGACAGGGAAACACTGAA. Amino acid sequence: CASSVGQGNTE. The CDR3, in full, reads CASSVGQGNTEAFF.

As to this clone: The read terminates 3 residues before the CDR3 end, so the remaining end is supplied by the germline J gene. V usage is TRBV2 and J usage is TRBJ2-3, with 8 bases fitting TRBD1. Germline V CDR1 and CDR2: SNHLY, FYNNEI. The V segment lost 11 bases and the J segment 2 bases; nucleotides outside the gene matches: 12. The CDR3 loop spans 15 amino acids. The CDR3 sequence is CAVRGRGRITDTQYF. Incomplete CDR3 DNA: TGTGCCGTACGAGGCAGGGGGCGCATCACAGATACG.

With respect to this clone: Read sequence stops 3 residues before the CDR3 end, and the germline J gene provides the missing end. V usage is TRBV4-2 and J usage is TRBJ2-3, with D possibly TRBD2 on 7 matching bases. V was cut by 5 bases and J by 5 bases, with 20 bases left in between. CDR1 is LGHNA and CDR2 is YNFKEQ in the germline V gene. There are 16 residues in the CDR3. CDR3 sequence: CASSARRGGLGDTQYF. The part of the CDR3 DNA that was read is TGTGCCAGCAGCGCCCGGAGGGGGGGCCTTGGAGATACG.

The CDR3 protein is CASSPNREGNTEAFF. The CDR3 bases that were read are TGTGCCAGCAGCCCGAACAGGGAGGGGAACACTGAA. The rearrangement uses TRBV7-9 and TRBJ1-1; D may be TRBD1 (6 bases). The read falls 3 residues short of the CDR3 end, and the missing part is taken from the germline J gene. The CDR3 totals 15 residues. Trimming left V 5 bases short and J 1 base short, with 14 bases between. Germline CDR1 reads SEHNR; CDR2 reads FQNEAQ (reference sequence).

Details on this clone: Coverage ceases 3 residues before the CDR3 finishes, and the germline J gene fills in the end. This chain links TRBV30 with TRBJ2-3; D possibly corresponds to TRBD1 (5 bases). CDR3 length equals 13 residues. Germline V gene lookup returns CDR1 GTSNPN and CDR2 SVGIG (reference sequence). CDR3 DNA (partial): TGTGCCTGGAGTGGGGGCCCCCAAGAGACG. It is translated as CAWSGGPQET. Given in full, the CDR3 is CAWSGGPQETQYF.

Regarding this clone: The read falls 3 residues short of the CDR3 end, and the missing part is taken from the germline J gene. The chain combines TRBV7-7 with TRBJ2-3; D perhaps matches TRBD2 (5 bases). This CDR3 is 13 amino acids long. Deletions cut 5 bases from V and 4 bases from J, with 10 bases between. The germline V gene has CDR1 SSHAT and CDR2 FNYEAQ (reference sequence). CDR3: CASSTDSADTQYF. The covered CDR3 bases are TGTGCCAGCAGCACGGACTCGGCAGATACG.

Comments on this clone: Coverage ceases 3 residues before the CDR3 finishes, and the germline J gene fills in the end. The rearrangement uses TRBV19 and TRBJ1-2, with 8 bases identical to TRBD1. The CDR3 consists of 17 residues. Germline values: CDR1 LNHDA, CDR2 SQIVND (reference sequence). The CDR3 DNA, read in part, is TGTGCCAGTAGTATAGGGACAGGGATATCCTCGGCCTACGAC. Its protein product is CASSIGTGISSAYD. The full CDR3 protein reads CASSIGTGISSAYDYTF.

With regard to this clone: The read is 3 residues too short to cover the CDR3 end, so that end is filled in from the germline J gene. In the same sample, other DNA sequences code for this CDR3. The genes are TRBV5-6 and TRBJ2-1; TRBD2 matches 10 bases. The V segment lost 1 base and the J segment 4 bases; nucleotides outside the gene matches: 2. Looked up from germline, CDR1 is SGHDT and CDR2 is YYEEEE. The CDR3 has 15 amino acids. The sequenced CDR3 bases are TGTGCCAGCAGCTTGCTAGCGGGGGCTTACAATGAG. Amino acid sequence: CASSLLAGAYNE. The whole CDR3 protein is CASSLLAGAYNEQFF.

For this clone: The read is 3 residues too short to cover the CDR3 end, so that end is filled in from the germline J gene. The chain couples TRBV20-1 to TRBJ2-4; 13 nucleotides agree with TRBD2. Germline values: CDR1 DFQATT, CDR2 SNEGSKA (reference sequence). Unmatched junction bases numbered 12, after V lost 6 bases and J lost 7 bases. CDR3 length equals 16 residues. CDR3 region: CSARTSGGFGRNIQYF. The CDR3 bases that were read are TGCAGTGCACGGACTAGCGGGGGTTTTGGGCGTAACATT.

Note on this clone: The read comes to an end 3 residues before the CDR3 does, leaving the germline J gene to fill in the end. This chain links TRBV28 with TRBJ1-2, with 9 bases that match TRBD1. The germline CDR1 and CDR2 sequences are MDHEN and SYDVKM. V was clipped by 8 bases and J by 3 bases; unmatched bases: 13. CDR3 length: 16 residues. CDR3 DNA (partial): TGTGCCAGCCATGCTCCCCCGGGACAGGGAGACTATGGC. Residues: CASHAPPGQGDYG. The entire CDR3 protein reads CASHAPPGQGDYGYTF.

Turning to this clone: The read terminates 3 residues ahead of where the CDR3 ends, so the germline J gene completes it. V usage is TRBV10-2 and J usage is TRBJ2-3; TRBD2 is a possible D gene (5 bases). V lost 4 bases and J 6 bases, leaving 11 bases between the germline ends. The V gene's germline CDR1 is WSHSY and CDR2 SAAADI. There are 13 residues in the CDR3. CDR3 sequence: CASSVASMDTQYF. CDR3 DNA (partial): TGCGCCAGCAGTGTAGCGAGCATGGATACG.

Comments on this clone: Read coverage stops 3 residues before the CDR3 terminus; the germline J gene supplies the remainder. The chain employs TRBV7-9 and TRBJ1-2; possibly TRBD1 for D (5 bases). This CDR3 has 14 amino acids. Trimming took 0 bases from V and 5 from J, leaving 10 bases between them. Germline V lookup: CDR1 SEHNR, CDR2 FQNEAQ (reference sequence). The CDR3 protein is CASSLANQGYGYTF. The part of the CDR3 DNA that was read is TGTGCCAGCAGCTTAGCAAATCAGGGATATGGC.

Turning to this clone: The read terminates 3 residues ahead of where the CDR3 ends, so the germline J gene completes it. The chain joins TRBV20-1 to TRBJ2-7, with 12 bases fitting TRBD2. Looked up from germline, CDR1 is DFQATT and CDR2 is SNEGSKA (reference sequence). Trimming at V came to 3 bases and at J to 5 bases, leaving 5 bases not matched to a gene. This CDR3 spans 14 amino acids. CDR3 protein: CSASTWTSGDEQYF. The CDR3 DNA, read in part, is TGCAGTGCTAGTACCTGGACTAGCGGGGACGAG.

On this clone itself: The read ends 3 residues early relative to the CDR3; the germline J gene fills the gap. The same CDR3 also results from other DNA sequences found in this sample. The chain joins TRBV7-6 to TRBJ1-2; D gene uncertain. The length of the CDR3 is 13 residues. Per germline, CDR1 SGHVS and CDR2 FNYEAQ. The ends were cut back, 2 bases at V and 3 bases at J, with 7 bases in the middle. The CDR3 loop is CASSLYRDYGYTF. The part of the CDR3 DNA that was read is TGTGCCAGCAGCTTATATAGGGACTATGGC.

For this clone: The read finishes 3 residues shy of the CDR3 end, and the germline J gene is used to complete it. This chain links TRBV7-9 with TRBJ1-1; TRBD1 is a possible D gene (6 bases). Germline V gene lookup returns CDR1 SEHNR and CDR2 FQNEAQ (reference sequence). This CDR3 is 15 amino acids long. The ends were cut back, 5 bases at V and 0 bases at J, with 13 bases in the middle. The sequenced part of the CDR3 DNA is TGTGCCAGCAGCGCGAAGGGGGACATGAACACTGAA. It specifies CASSAKGDMNTE. The whole CDR3 sequence is CASSAKGDMNTEAFF.

As to this clone: The CDR3 is cut off 3 residues early in the read; its end comes from the germline J gene. The V and J genes are TRBV2 and TRBJ2-4; possibly TRBD2 for D (6 bases). Per germline, CDR1 SNHLY and CDR2 FYNNEI. This CDR3 has 13 amino acids. The CDR3 is CASNIVADYGQYF. CDR3 DNA, as far as it was read: TGTGCCAGCAATATAGTCGCGGACTATGGT. Full variable domain (remainder filled in from reference TRBV2 and TRBJ2-4): EPEVTQTPSHQVTQMGQEVILRCVPISNHLYFYWYRQILGQKVEFLVSFYNNEISEKSEIFDDQFSVERPDGSNFTLKIRSTKLEDSAMYFCASNIVADYGQYFGAGTRLSVL.

Notes on this clone: The DNA ends 3 residues before the CDR3 does, and the rest of the CDR3 is filled in from the germline J gene. The chain carries TRBV19 and TRBJ2-3, with TRBD1 matching 8 bases. Germline V gene data show CDR1 as LNHDA and CDR2 as SQIVND (reference sequence). The CDR3 covers 14 residues. The CDR3 loop is CASSIQGADQPQYF. The covered CDR3 bases are TGTGCCAGTAGTATCCAGGGGGCCGATCAGCCG.

Worth noting for this clone: The read ends 3 residues early relative to the CDR3; the germline J gene fills the gap. J is TRBJ2-3 and V is TRBV7-6; D possibly corresponds to TRBD1 (6 bases). The germline V and J ends were trimmed by 6 bases and 1 base, with 14 bases remaining between them. CDR3 size: 15 residues. Germline V gives CDR1 SGHVS, CDR2 FNYEAQ. The sequenced part of the CDR3 DNA is TGTGCCAGCAGTTTTTCCAGGGGCCGCACAGATACG. Translated, it gives CASSFSRGRTDT. The CDR3 in its entirety is CASSFSRGRTDTQYF.

The CDR3 sequence: CASRRTGTGTSPLFF. The CDR3 bases that were read are TGTGCCAGTAGACGGACCGGGACAGGAACTTCACCA. This chain connects TRBV19 to TRBJ1-4; 8 nucleotides agree with TRBD1. The read comes to an end 3 residues before the CDR3 does, leaving the germline J gene to fill in the end. Germline values: CDR1 LNHDA, CDR2 SQIVND (reference sequence). This CDR3 has 15 residues. The whole variable domain, remainder taken from reference TRBV19 and TRBJ1-4, is DGGITQSPKYLFRKEGQNVTLSCEQNLNHDAMYWYRQDPGQGLRLIYYSQIVNDFQKGDIAEGYSVSREKKESFPLTVTSAQKNPTAFYLCASRRTGTGTSPLFFGSGTQLSVL.

Points on this clone: Read coverage stops 3 residues before the CDR3 terminus; the germline J gene supplies the remainder. The J gene is TRBJ2-3, the V gene TRBV14, with TRBD2 matching over 10 bases. V lost 0 bases to trimming and J lost 1 base; unmatched junction nucleotides: 1. This CDR3 comprises 16 residues. Germline lookup yields CDR1 SGHDN and CDR2 FVKESK. The CDR3 DNA, read in part, is TGTGCCAGCAGCCAAGACCTAGCGGGAGGCACAGATACG. Translated, it gives CASSQDLAGGTDT. The entire CDR3 reads CASSQDLAGGTDTQYF.

CDR3 sequence reads: CATDRGSYGQYF. CDR3 bases read: TGTGCCACAGACAGGGGGAGCTATGGT. V gene TRBV7-9 combines with J gene TRBJ2-4; 9 bases are shared with TRBD1. The read terminates 3 residues before the CDR3 end, so the remaining end is supplied by the germline J gene. The germline V gene encodes CDR1 SEHNR and CDR2 FQNEAQ (reference sequence). CDR3 length: 12 residues.

To note about this clone: The CDR3 end falls 3 residues outside the read, so it is completed with the germline J gene. V is TRBV6-1 and J is TRBJ2-2; possible D gene TRBD1, 5 bases. CDR1 and CDR2 from the germline V gene are MNHNS and SASEGT. The length of the CDR3 is 15 residues. The CDR3 sequence is CASSEAREKTEKLFF. The sequenced CDR3 bases are TGTGCCAGCAGTGAAGCCAGGGAAAAGACTGAAAAG.

As to this clone: The read stops 3 residues short of the end of the CDR3; the missing end is completed from the germline J gene. The chain recombines TRBV6-2 or TRBV6-3 with TRBJ2-7; TRBD2 agrees at 13 bases. Trimming at V came to 6 bases and at J to 4 bases, leaving 6 bases not matched to a gene. The CDR3 is 15 amino acids. In germline, CDR1 is MNHEY, CDR2 SVGEGT. The CDR3 here is CASRGGLAGSYEQYF. Incomplete CDR3 DNA: TGTGCCAGCAGGGGGGGACTAGCGGGATCTTACGAG.

The sequenced CDR3 bases are TGTGCCAGCAGTCCCGGACAGGGGAACTATGGC. The encoded protein is CASSPGQGNYG. In full, the CDR3 is CASSPGQGNYGYTF. The V call is TRBV12-3 or TRBV12-4, the J call TRBJ1-2; 9 bases map to TRBD1. The observed sequence ends 3 residues before the CDR3 terminus, with the missing tail filled in from the germline J gene. The V gene end was trimmed by 5 bases and the J gene end by 2 bases; junction bases not matched to a gene: 3. The CDR3 is 14 residues long.

A remark on this clone: The missing CDR3 end, 3 residues past where the read stops, is filled in from the germline J gene. The chain employs TRBV6-4 and TRBJ2-1, with D tentatively TRBD1 or TRBD2 (5 bases each). Between the trimmed V and J ends, which lost 6 bases and 6 bases, there was a span of 15 bases. Looked up from germline, CDR1 is MRHNA and CDR2 is SNTAGT. CDR3 length equals 14 residues. CDR3 protein: CASSLEGQGNEQFF. The part of the CDR3 DNA that was read is TGTGCCAGCAGCCTTGAGGGGCAGGGCAATGAG.

A remark on this clone: The CDR3 end falls 3 residues outside the read, so it is completed with the germline J gene. The chain couples TRBV20-1 to TRBJ1-2; TRBD1 might be the D (6 bases). Trimming left V 3 bases short and J 7 bases short, with 15 bases between. This CDR3 comprises 13 residues. Per the germline V gene, CDR1 is DFQATT and CDR2 is SNEGSKA (reference sequence). The CDR3 bases that were read are TGCAGTGCTAGTGATACAGGGTACTTTGGC. Protein sequence: CSASDTGYFG. The full CDR3 sequence reads CSASDTGYFGYTF.

For this clone: The sequence runs out 3 residues before the end of the CDR3; the remainder is reconstructed from the germline J gene. V gene TRBV5-4 combines with J gene TRBJ2-7; the match to TRBD2 covers 7 bases. The CDR3 contains 15 residues. CDR1 is SGHNT and CDR2 is YYREEE in the germline V gene (reference sequence). Trimming at V came to 2 bases and at J to 2 bases, leaving 7 bases not matched to a gene. The CDR3 sequence is CASSFAGVPPYEQYF. CDR3 DNA, as far as it was read: TGTGCCAGCAGCTTTGCGGGAGTCCCCCCCTACGAG.

Of note for this clone: Read sequence stops 3 residues before the CDR3 end, and the germline J gene provides the missing end. The chain recombines TRBV5-1 with TRBJ2-1; 12 bases map to TRBD2. CDR1 SGHRS and CDR2 YFSETQ come from the germline V gene. V lost 5 bases to trimming and J lost 9 bases; unmatched junction nucleotides: 12. The CDR3 spans 16 residues. CDR3 sequence: CASSPLAGGPSGEQFF. CDR3 DNA (partial): TGCGCCAGCAGTCCCCTAGCGGGAGGGCCCTCGGGTGAG. The full variable domain, rest sourced from reference TRBV5-1 and TRBJ2-1, is KAGVTQTPRYLIKTRGQQVTLSCSPISGHRSVSWYQQTPGQGLQFLFEYFSETQRNKGNFPGRFSGRQFSNSRSEMNVSTLELGDSALYLCASSPLAGGPSGEQFFGPGTRLTVL.

As for this clone: The CDR3 goes on 3 residues after the read ends, and that part is filled in from the germline J gene. The chain carries TRBV5-5 and TRBJ2-1; 8 positions agree with TRBD1. Unmatched junction bases numbered 6, after V lost 4 bases and J lost 9 bases. This CDR3 comprises 13 residues. Germline V gives CDR1 SGHKS, CDR2 YYEKEE (reference sequence). The part of the CDR3 DNA that was read is TGTGCCAGCAGCGCCGGACAGGGCTTTGAG. Its protein is CASSAGQGFE. The whole CDR3 region reads CASSAGQGFEQFF.